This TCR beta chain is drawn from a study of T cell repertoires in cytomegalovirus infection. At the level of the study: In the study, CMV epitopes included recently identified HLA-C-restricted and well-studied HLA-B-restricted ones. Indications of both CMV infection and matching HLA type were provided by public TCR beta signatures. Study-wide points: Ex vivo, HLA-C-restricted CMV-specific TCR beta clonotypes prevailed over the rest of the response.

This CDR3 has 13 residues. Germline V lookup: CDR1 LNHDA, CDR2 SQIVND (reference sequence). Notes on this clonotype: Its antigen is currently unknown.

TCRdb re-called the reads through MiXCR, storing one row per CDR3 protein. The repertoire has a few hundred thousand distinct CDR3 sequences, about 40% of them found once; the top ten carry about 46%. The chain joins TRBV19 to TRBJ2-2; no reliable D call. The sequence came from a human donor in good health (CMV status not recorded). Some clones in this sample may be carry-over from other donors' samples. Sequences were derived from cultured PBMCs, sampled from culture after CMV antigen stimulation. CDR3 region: CVTRLPNTGELFF. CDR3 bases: TGTGTCACCAGACTCCCGAACACCGGGGAGCTGTTTTTT. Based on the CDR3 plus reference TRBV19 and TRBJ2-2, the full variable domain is DGGITQSPKYLFRKEGQNVTLSCEQNLNHDAMYWYRQDPGQGLRLIYYSQIVNDFQKGDIAEGYSVSREKKESFPLTVTSAQKNPTAFYLCVTRLPNTGELFFGEGSRLTVL.